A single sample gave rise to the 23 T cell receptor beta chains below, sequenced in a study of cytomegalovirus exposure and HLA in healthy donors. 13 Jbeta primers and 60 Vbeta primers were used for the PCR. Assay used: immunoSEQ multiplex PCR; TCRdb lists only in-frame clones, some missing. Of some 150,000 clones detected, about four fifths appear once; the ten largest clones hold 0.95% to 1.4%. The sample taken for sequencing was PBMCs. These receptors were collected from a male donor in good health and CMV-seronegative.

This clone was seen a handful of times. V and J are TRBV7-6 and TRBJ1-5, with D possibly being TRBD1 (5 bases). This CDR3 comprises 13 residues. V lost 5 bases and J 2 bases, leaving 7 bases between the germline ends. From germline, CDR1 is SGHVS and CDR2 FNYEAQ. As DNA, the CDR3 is TGTGCCAGCAGCCCGACAGGCAATCAGCCCCAGCATTTT. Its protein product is CASSPTGNQPQHF.

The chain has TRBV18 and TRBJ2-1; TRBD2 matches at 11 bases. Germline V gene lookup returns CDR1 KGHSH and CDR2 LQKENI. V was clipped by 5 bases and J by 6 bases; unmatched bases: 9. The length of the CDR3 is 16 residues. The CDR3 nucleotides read TGTGCCAGCTCATCACGGGGGACTAGCGGCCCCAATGAGCAGTTCTTC. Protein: CASSSRGTSGPNEQFF.

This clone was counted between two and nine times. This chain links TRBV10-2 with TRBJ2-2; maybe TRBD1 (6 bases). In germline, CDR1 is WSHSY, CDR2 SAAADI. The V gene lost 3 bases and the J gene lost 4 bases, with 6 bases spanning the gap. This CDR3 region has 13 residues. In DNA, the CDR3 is TGCGCCAGCAGTGAACAGGGCACCGGGGAGCTGTTTTTT. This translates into CASSEQGTGELFF.

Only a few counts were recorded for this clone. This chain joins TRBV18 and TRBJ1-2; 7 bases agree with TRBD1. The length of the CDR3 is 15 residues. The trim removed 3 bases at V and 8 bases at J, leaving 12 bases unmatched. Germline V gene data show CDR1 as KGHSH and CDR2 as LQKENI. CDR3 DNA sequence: TGTGCCAGCTCACCTACCGGGACAGCGGCAGAGGGCTACACCTTC. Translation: CASSPTGTAAEGYTF.

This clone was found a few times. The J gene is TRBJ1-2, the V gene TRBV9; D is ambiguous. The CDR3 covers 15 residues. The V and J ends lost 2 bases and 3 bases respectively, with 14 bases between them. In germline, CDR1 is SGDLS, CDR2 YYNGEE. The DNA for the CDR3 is TGTGCCAGCAGCGTGGGGAGTCCCCAGTACTATGGCTACACCTTC. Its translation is CASSVGSPQYYGYTF.

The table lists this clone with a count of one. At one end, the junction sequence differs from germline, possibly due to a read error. In nucleotides, the CDR3 is TGTGCCAGCTCGCCACTAGCGGGGGGGTACCAAGAGACCCAGTACTTC. It yields the protein CASSPLAGGYQETQYF. V usage is TRBV18 and J usage is TRBJ2-5; 13 bases map to TRBD2. This CDR3 is 16 amino acids long. CDR1 and CDR2 from the germline V gene are KGHSH and LQKENI.

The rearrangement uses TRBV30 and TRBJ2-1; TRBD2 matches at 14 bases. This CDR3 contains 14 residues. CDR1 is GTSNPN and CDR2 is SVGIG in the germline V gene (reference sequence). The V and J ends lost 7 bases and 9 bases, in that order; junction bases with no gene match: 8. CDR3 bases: TGTGCCTATACCGGGACTAGCGGGGGCGTTGAGCAGTTCTTC. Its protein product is CAYTGTSGGVEQFF.

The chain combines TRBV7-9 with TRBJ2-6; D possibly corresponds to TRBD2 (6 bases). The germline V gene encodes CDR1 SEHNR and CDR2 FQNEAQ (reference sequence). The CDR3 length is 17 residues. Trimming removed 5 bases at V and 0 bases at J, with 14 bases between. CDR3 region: CASSLMGGISGANVLTF. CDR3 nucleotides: TGTGCCAGCAGCCTGATGGGCGGGATCTCTGGGGCCAACGTCCTGACTTTC.

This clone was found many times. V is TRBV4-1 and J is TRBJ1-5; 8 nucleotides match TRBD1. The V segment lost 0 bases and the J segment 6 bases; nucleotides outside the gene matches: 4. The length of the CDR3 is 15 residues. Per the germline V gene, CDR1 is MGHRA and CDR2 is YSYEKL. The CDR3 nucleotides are TGCGCCAGCAGCCAAGATACAGGGGGAATTCAGCCCCAGCATTTT. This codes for CASSQDTGGIQPQHF.

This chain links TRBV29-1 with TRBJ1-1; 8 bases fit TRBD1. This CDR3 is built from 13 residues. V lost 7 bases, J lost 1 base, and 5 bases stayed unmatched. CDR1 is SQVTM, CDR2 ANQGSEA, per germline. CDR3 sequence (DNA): TGCAGCGCCAATGGACAGGGGAACACTGAAGCTTTCTTT. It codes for CSANGQGNTEAFF.

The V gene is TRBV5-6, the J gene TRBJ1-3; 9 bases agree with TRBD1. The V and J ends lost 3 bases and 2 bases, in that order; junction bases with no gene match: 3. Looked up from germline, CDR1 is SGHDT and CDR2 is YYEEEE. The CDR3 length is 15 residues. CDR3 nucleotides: TGTGCCAGCAGCTCGGACAGGGGCCCTGGAAACACCATATATTTT. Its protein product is CASSSDRGPGNTIYF.

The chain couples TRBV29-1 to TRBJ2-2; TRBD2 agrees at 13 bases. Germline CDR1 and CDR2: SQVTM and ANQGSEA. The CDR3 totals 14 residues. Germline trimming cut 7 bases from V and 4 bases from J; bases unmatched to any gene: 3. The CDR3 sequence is CSGTSGGATGELFF. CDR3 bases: TGCAGCGGCACTAGCGGGGGGGCCACCGGGGAGCTGTTTTTT.

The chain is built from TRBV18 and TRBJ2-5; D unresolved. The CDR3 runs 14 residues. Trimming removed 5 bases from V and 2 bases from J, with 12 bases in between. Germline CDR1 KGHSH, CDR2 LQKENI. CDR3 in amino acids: CASSSPVQQETQYF. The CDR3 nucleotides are TGTGCCAGCTCATCCCCCGTGCAGCAAGAGACCCAGTACTTC. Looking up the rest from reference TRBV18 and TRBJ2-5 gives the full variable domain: NAGVMQNPRHLVRRRGQEARLRCSPMKGHSHVYWYRQLPEEGLKFMVYLQKENIIDESGMPKERFSAEFPKEGPSILRIQQVVRGDSAAYFCASSSPVQQETQYFGPGTRLLVL.

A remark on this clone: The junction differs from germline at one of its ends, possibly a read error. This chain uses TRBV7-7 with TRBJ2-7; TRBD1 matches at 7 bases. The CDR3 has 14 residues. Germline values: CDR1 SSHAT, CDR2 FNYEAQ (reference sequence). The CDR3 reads CASSPGTENYEQYF. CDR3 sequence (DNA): TGTGCTAGCAGCCCGGGGACAGAGAACTACGAGCAGTACTTC.

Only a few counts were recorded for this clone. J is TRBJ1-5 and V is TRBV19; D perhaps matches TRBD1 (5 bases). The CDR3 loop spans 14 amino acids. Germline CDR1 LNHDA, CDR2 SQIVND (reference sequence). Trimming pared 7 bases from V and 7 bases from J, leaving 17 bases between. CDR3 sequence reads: CASTAEWGRQPQHF. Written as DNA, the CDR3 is TGTGCCAGTACCGCAGAGTGGGGCCGGCAGCCCCAGCATTTT.

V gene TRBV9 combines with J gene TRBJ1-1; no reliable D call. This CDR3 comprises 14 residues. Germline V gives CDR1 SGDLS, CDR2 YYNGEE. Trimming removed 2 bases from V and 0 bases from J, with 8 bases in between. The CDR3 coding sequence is TGTGCCAGCAGCGTCGAAGCCATGAACACTGAAGCTTTCTTT. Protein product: CASSVEAMNTEAFF.

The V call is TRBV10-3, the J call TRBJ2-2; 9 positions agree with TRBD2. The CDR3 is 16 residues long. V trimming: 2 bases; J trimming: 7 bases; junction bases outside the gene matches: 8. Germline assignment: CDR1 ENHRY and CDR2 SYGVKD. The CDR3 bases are TGTGCCATCAGTGAGCCAGCGGGGGGCCGAGGCGGGGAGCTGTTTTTT. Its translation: CAISEPAGGRGGELFF.

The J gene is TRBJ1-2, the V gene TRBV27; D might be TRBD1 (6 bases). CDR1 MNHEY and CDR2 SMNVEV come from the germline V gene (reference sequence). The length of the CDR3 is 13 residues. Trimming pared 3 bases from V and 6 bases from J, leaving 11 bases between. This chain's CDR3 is CASSLGGADGYTF. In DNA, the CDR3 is TGTGCCAGCAGTTTGGGGGGGGCGGATGGCTACACCTTC.

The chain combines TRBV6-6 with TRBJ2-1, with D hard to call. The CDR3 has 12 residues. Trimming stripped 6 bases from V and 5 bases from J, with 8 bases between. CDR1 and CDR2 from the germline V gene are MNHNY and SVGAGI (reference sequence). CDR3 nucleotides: TGTGCCAGCAGCCGAGAGGACAATGAGCAGTTCTTC. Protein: CASSREDNEQFF.

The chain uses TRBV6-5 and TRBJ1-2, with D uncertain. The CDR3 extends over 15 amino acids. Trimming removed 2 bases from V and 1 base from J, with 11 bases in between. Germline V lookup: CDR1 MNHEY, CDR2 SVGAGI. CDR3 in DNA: TGTGCCAGCAGTTACATATTGCGACTTAACTATGGCTACACCTTC. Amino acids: CASSYILRLNYGYTF.

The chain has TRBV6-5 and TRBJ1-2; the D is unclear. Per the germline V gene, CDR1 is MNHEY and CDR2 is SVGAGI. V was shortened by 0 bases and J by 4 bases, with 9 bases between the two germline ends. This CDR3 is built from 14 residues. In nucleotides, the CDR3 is TGTGCCAGCAGTTACTCTGGCAGATTCTATGGCTACACCTTC. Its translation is CASSYSGRFYGYTF.

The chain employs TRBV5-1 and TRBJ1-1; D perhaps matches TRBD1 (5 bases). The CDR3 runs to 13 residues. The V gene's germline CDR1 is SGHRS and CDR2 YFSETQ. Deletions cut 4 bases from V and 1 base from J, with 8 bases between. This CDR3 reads CASSTGQNTEAFF. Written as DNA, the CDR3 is TGCGCCAGCAGCACTGGACAGAACACTGAAGCTTTCTTT.

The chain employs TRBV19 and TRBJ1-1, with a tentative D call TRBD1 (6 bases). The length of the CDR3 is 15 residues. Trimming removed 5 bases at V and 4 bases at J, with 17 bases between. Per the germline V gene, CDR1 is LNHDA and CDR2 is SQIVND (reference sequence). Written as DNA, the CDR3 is TGTGCCAGTAGTGACGCCCCGGGACACCGCACTGAAGCTTTCTTT. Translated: CASSDAPGHRTEAFF.